This TCR beta chain comes out of a study of T cells in Graves' hyperthyroidism and ophthalmopathy. Germline CDR1 reads SGHVS; CDR2 reads FQNEAQ. The CDR3 sequence is 18 residues long. The trim removed 5 bases at V and 9 bases at J, leaving 23 bases unmatched. The CDR3 regions of TCR beta were amplified from RNA transcripts. During a first-round RT-PCR of the TCR CDR3, the HTBI primer set was used. MiXCR, run by TCRdb on the multiplex PCR reads, gives a single entry per CDR3 protein. Among 300,000 to 350,000 distinct CDR3 sequences listed, over 15% were seen once. The study defined stable Graves' hyperthyroidism as no ophthalmopathy progression within 18 months. Findings and caveats of the study: Most clonotypes expanded in the thyroid (above 0.001) were also present in blood.

In this sample, this clonotype turned up a few times. What it binds is not known. Sequencing used blood. This clonotype was obtained from a man aged 25-45 years with Graves' hyperthyroidism. The chain joins TRBV7-8 to TRBJ2-5, with 8 bases aligning to TRBD2. The CDR3: CASSQPPPQLAAWGPQYF. Here the CDR3 DNA reads TGTGCCAGCAGCCAACCCCCACCTCAACTAGCGGCCTGGGGGCCCCAGTACTTC.